This note documents a single TCR beta chain sequence. This clonotype was counted a few times. What antigen it recognizes has not been identified. Base qualities are not at hand, and no much larger clone is one base apart. The CDR3 covers 13 residues, taking in both the cysteine and the phenylalanine. The CDR3 DNA has 39 bases and is translated from base 1. The CDR1 and CDR2 encoded by the germline V gene are SGHTA and FQGNSA. The V and J ends are trimmed by 2 bases and 4 bases, leaving 8 bases between them. This sample was taken from a study of response to subunit inactivated influenza vaccine (dated by TCRdb to the late 2010s). Context from the whole study: To follow how T cells responded to a trivalent subunit inactivated influenza vaccine, the researchers relied on deep quantitative profiling of the T cell receptor repertoire. Findings and caveats that apply to the study as a whole: The authors proposed that each seasonal influenza vaccination may bring in only a limited number of new T cells.

Receptors were amplified or captured by RT-PCR. Sequencing instrument: Illumina HiSeq 2500. Through fastp at Q25 and MiXCR, TCRdb rebuilt clones from the public reads, retaining in-frame beta chains. Rows are combined by CDR3 protein, so each entry shows the most common genes and DNA. The sample profile shows hundreds of thousands of distinct CDR3 sequences; roughly 27% of them were found once. The biggest ten clones account for approximately 2% of the sample. Sequencing used CD4+ T cells sorted from PBMCs, obtained roughly 5 days after vaccination. This receptor was obtained from a man in his fifties or sixties who received an inactivated influenza vaccine. Donor details come from another sample of the same person, matched by shared clones. Here the chain combines TRBV7-2 and TRBJ1-1; 5 matching bases give a weak D call of TRBD1. The bases read TGTGCCAGCAGCTTACAGGGTAGCACTGAAGCTTTCTTT. Its amino acids are CASSLQGSTEAFF. With the portions outside the CDR3 filled from the reference TRBV7-2 and TRBJ1-1 genes, the complete variable region becomes GAGVSQSPSNKVTEKGKDVELRCDPISGHTALYWYRQSLGQGLEFLIYFQGNSAPDKSGLPSDRFSAERTGGSVSTLTIQRTQQEDSAVYLCASSLQGSTEAFFGQGTRLTVV.